This is a list of T cell receptor beta chains from one sample in a study of OX40 agonist ivuxolimab in advanced cancers. Assay: immunoSEQ multiplex PCR; the TCRdb copy retains only in-frame clones and omits some. The sample carries tens of thousands of clones, nearly 90% recorded once. Sequenced material: CD4+ or CD8+ T cells sorted from blood, taken in a trial of the OX40 agonist ivuxolimab. These receptors all come from an adult with an advanced solid tumor such as melanoma, head and neck, liver or kidney cancer. CDR3s include the opening cysteine and the closing phenylalanine or tryptophan. D genes are given only for firm matches. The listing skips clone size in some rows; elsewhere it reads once, few, many or a size class.

DNA	CDR3	D	V	J	size
TGCGCCAGCAGTGAGGTTAGCGGGAGTGTTTATTCCTACGAGCAGTACTTC	CASSEVSGSVYSYEQYF	TRBD2	TRBV10-2	TRBJ2-7	once
TGTGCCAGCAGTGGTGGGAGCGCGGGACACAATGAGCAGTTCTTC	CASSGGSAGHNEQFF	-	TRBV6-1	TRBJ2-1	-
TGTGCCAGCAGCCGTCTGACAGCTCCCCAAGAGACCCAGTACTTC	CASSRLTAPQETQYF	-	TRBV4-2	TRBJ2-5	once
TGTGCCAGCAGCCCGGGACAGGGGATTCACAATGAGCAGTTCTTC	CASSPGQGIHNEQFF	TRBD1	TRBV5-8	TRBJ2-1	-
TGTGCTAGTGAACTGGGGCTAGCGGGAGTGGAGCAGTTCTTC	CASELGLAGVEQFF	TRBD2	TRBV12-5	TRBJ2-1	-
TGCGCCAGCAGTCTAAGGGGGCGCGACACCGGGGAGCTGTTTTTT	CASSLRGRDTGELFF	TRBD1	TRBV5-1	TRBJ2-2	once
TGTGCCAGCAGCTTCCCTCGGGACTACAAAGCTAACAATGAGCAGTTCTTC	CASSFPRDYKANNEQFF	TRBD2	TRBV5-6	TRBJ2-1	-
TGTGCCAGCTCACCTTTTGCGGCTAACACAGATACGCAGTATTTT	CASSPFAANTDTQYF	-	TRBV18	TRBJ2-3	-
TGTGCCAGTAGTATCGAGGGCAGGGCAGTCAAAAACATTCAGTACTTC	CASSIEGRAVKNIQYF	-	TRBV19	TRBJ2-4	-
TGTGCCACTATAGGTGAAAGCACAGATACGCAGTATTTT	CATIGESTDTQYF	-	TRBV10-3	TRBJ2-3	-
TGCGCCACTTCCCGGGAATTCACCTCCTACGAGCAGTACTTC	CATSREFTSYEQYF	-	TRBV5-1	TRBJ2-7	-
TGTGCCATCAGTGAGTCGGTGTTCACAGATACGCAGTATTTT	CAISESVFTDTQYF	-	TRBV10-3	TRBJ2-3	few
TGTGCCAGCAGTTCACCGGGACAGGGGGATGAAAAACTGTTTTTT	CASSSPGQGDEKLFF	TRBD1	TRBV28	TRBJ1-4	few
TGTGCCAGCAGCCTCGTTGAGGACGAGCAGTACTTC	CASSLVEDEQYF	-	TRBV11-3	TRBJ2-7	-
TGTGCCAGCAGTTTGGGGACCCGGGGCGGCTACGAGCAGTACTTC	CASSLGTRGGYEQYF	-	TRBV28	TRBJ2-7	-
TGCGCCAGCAGCCAAGGGGCTGAGCTAAGGGACACCGGGGAGCTGTTTTTT	CASSQGAELRDTGELFF	-	TRBV4-1	TRBJ2-2	once
TGTGCCAGCAGCCTATTGGAAGGGGGCTCAACTAACTATGGCTACACCTTC	CASSLLEGGSTNYGYTF	TRBD1	TRBV5-6	TRBJ1-2	-
TGTGCCAGCAGCCCTCTAGCAGATACGCAGTATTTT	CASSPLADTQYF	-	TRBV7-9	TRBJ2-3	-
TGTGCCAGCAGCGGGGACAGTAACAGGAAGGCTCTGTTTTTT	CASSGDSNRKALFF	TRBD1	TRBV5-6	TRBJ1-4	-
TGTGCCAGTAGTATCAGGTTTGGGGAGACCCAGTACTTC	CASSIRFGETQYF	-	TRBV19	TRBJ2-5	-
TGTGCCAGCAGCCCGGGACTAGCGGGATCCCATGAGCAGTTCTTC	CASSPGLAGSHEQFF	TRBD2	TRBV2	TRBJ2-1	-
TGTGCCAGCAGCCCCCAACAGCGGGCTGTTTCCTACAATGAGCAGTTCTTC	CASSPQQRAVSYNEQFF	-	TRBV9	TRBJ2-1	-
TGCAGCGTTGAACTAGCGGGCACAGATACGCAGTATTTT	CSVELAGTDTQYF	TRBD2	TRBV29-1	TRBJ2-3	-